Following are 19 T cell receptor beta chains from one sample sequenced in a study of preoperative IRX-2 immunotherapy in early breast cancer. Treatment described: preoperative locoregional IRX-2 cytokine immunotherapy. Assay used: immunoSEQ multiplex PCR; TCRdb lists only in-frame clones, some missing. The sample lists around 39,000 clones; approximately 95% were seen once. The source was tumor tissue, collected after IRX-2 immunotherapy. These receptors came from a human donor with breast cancer.

CDR3 nucleotides: TGTGCCAGCAAAACAGGGGCAGGAAACACCATATATTTT. It yields the protein CASKTGAGNTIYF. The V and J genes are TRBV27 and TRBJ1-3, with 7 nucleotides matching TRBD1. The CDR3 has 13 amino acids. V lost 7 bases, J lost 4 bases, and 4 bases stayed unmatched. CDR1 is MNHEY, CDR2 SMNVEV, per germline (reference sequence).

The gene calls are TRBV10-3 and TRBJ2-1; D is perhaps TRBD2 (6 bases). The germline V gene has CDR1 ENHRY and CDR2 SYGVKD. The CDR3 has 11 residues. V lost 9 bases and J lost 9, with 12 bases in between. The CDR3 region has the DNA TGTGCCATTCGTGGGGGGAGTGAGCAGTTCTTC. Encoded protein: CAIRGGSEQFF.

The chain combines TRBV7-2 with TRBJ2-1; D may be TRBD1 (6 bases). V was trimmed by 5 bases and J by 4 bases, leaving 15 bases between them. Per germline, CDR1 SGHTA and CDR2 FQGNSA. CDR3 length: 15 amino acids. The CDR3 region has the DNA TGTGCCAGCAGCCCGCAAATAGGGGGTTACAATGAGCAGTTCTTC. This codes for CASSPQIGGYNEQFF.

The chain employs TRBV2 and TRBJ2-1; 9 bases are shared with TRBD2. The CDR3 is 15 amino acids. In germline, CDR1 is SNHLY, CDR2 FYNNEI. V shed 10 bases and J 5 bases; nucleotides not matched to a gene: 12. This CDR3 is CANQAGTSPNNEQFF. The CDR3, as DNA: TGTGCCAACCAGGCCGGGACTAGCCCAAACAATGAGCAGTTCTTC.

This clone was counted a single time. The chain links TRBV2 to TRBJ1-5; 7 bases line up with TRBD1. Germline values: CDR1 SNHLY, CDR2 FYNNEI. V dropped 6 bases and J dropped 2; count of bases not matched to a gene: 7. The CDR3 is 15 amino acids. CDR3 in amino acids: CASRAWTGGNQPQHF. The CDR3 DNA sequence: TGTGCCAGCAGGGCCTGGACAGGAGGCAATCAGCCCCAGCATTTT.

The chain has TRBV28 and TRBJ1-2, with D maybe TRBD1 (6 bases). V was trimmed by 5 bases and J by 4 bases, leaving 11 bases between them. The V gene's germline CDR1 is MDHEN and CDR2 SYDVKM. This CDR3 region has 13 residues. CDR3 protein: CASSPDRTYGYTF. The CDR3 coding sequence is TGTGCCAGCAGTCCCGACAGGACCTATGGCTACACCTTC.

This clone has a single count. The V call is TRBV19, the J call TRBJ2-3; no reliable D call. The germline gives CDR1 LNHDA, CDR2 SQIVND (reference sequence). Trimming pared 0 bases from V and 8 bases from J, leaving 9 bases between. The CDR3 runs 13 residues. The chain's CDR3 is CASSIEGPGTQYF. Here the CDR3 DNA reads TGTGCCAGTAGTATAGAGGGCCCGGGTACGCAGTATTTT.

This clone came up once. The chain carries TRBV9 and TRBJ2-3, with 8 bases aligning to TRBD2. Unmatched junction bases numbered 9, after V lost 4 bases and J lost 2 bases. The V gene's germline CDR1 is SGDLS and CDR2 YYNGEE. This CDR3 is 16 amino acids long. CDR3 sequence (DNA): TGTGCCAGCAGCCCCCCTCGGACTAGCACCACAGATACGCAGTATTTT. Protein sequence: CASSPPRTSTTDTQYF.

The J gene is TRBJ2-6, the V gene TRBV18; the D is unclear. This CDR3 comprises 17 residues. Trimming took off 0 bases at V and 0 bases at J, with 9 bases between the two ends. From germline, CDR1 is KGHSH and CDR2 LQKENI. The CDR3 protein is CASSPPSGHSGANVLTF. DNA of the CDR3: TGTGCCAGCTCACCACCGTCAGGCCACTCTGGGGCCAACGTCCTGACTTTC.

The V call is TRBV2, the J call TRBJ2-5, with 8 bases aligning to TRBD2. The junction had 3 bases not matched to a gene; V was cut back by 7 bases and J by 5 bases. The CDR3 is made up of 12 amino acids. Looked up from germline, CDR1 is SNHLY and CDR2 is FYNNEI. As DNA, the CDR3 is TGTGCCAGCACCACTAGCGGCGAGACCCAGTACTTC. Its translation: CASTTSGETQYF.

The chain carries TRBV28 and TRBJ1-1; 9 positions match TRBD1. Per the germline V gene, CDR1 is MDHEN and CDR2 is SYDVKM. The CDR3 totals 15 residues. V trimming: 6 bases; J trimming: 4 bases; junction bases outside the gene matches: 9. DNA of the CDR3: TGTGCCAGCAGATCCCCGGGACAGGGAGGCACTGAAGCTTTCTTT. It codes for CASRSPGQGGTEAFF.

The DNA of the CDR3 is TGCGCCAGCAGCCGGGGACAGCGTGAAAAACTGTTTTTT. It encodes CASSRGQREKLFF. V usage is TRBV4-3 and J usage is TRBJ1-4; TRBD1 matches at 7 bases. V lost 4 bases and J lost 7; bases outside the gene matches: 3. The CDR3 covers 13 residues. CDR1 LGHNA and CDR2 YSLEER come from the germline V gene.

DNA for the CDR3: TGTGCCACCAGCACTGCTAGGGTTTTTAGGAGCAATCAGCCCCAGCATTTT. It codes for CATSTARVFRSNQPQHF. The V call is TRBV15, the J call TRBJ1-5; D remains ambiguous. Trimming removed 4 bases at V and 1 base at J, with 17 bases between. The CDR3 runs to 17 residues. Germline V gene sequence: CDR1 LNHNV, CDR2 YYDKDF (reference sequence).

The chain recombines TRBV19 with TRBJ1-2; 9 bases align to TRBD1. Germline assignment: CDR1 LNHDA and CDR2 SQIVND (reference sequence). V lost 8 bases to trimming and J lost 7 bases; unmatched junction nucleotides: 11. This CDR3 region has 14 residues. The CDR3 spells CASGTGRLLGGYTF. The CDR3 DNA sequence: TGTGCCAGTGGGACAGGGCGCTTACTGGGTGGCTACACCTTC.

The chain couples TRBV6-6 to TRBJ2-2; D may be TRBD1 (6 bases). Germline values: CDR1 MNHNY, CDR2 SVGAGI (reference sequence). V was trimmed by 6 bases and J by 6 bases, leaving 17 bases between them. The CDR3 extends over 15 amino acids. The DNA for the CDR3 is TGTGCCAGCAGCCACCGACAGGATCGCCCCGGGGAGCTGTTTTTT. Translating gives CASSHRQDRPGELFF.

The chain links TRBV28 to TRBJ2-7, with D unclear. Germline CDR1 and CDR2: MDHEN and SYDVKM. The CDR3 contains 16 residues. V was clipped by 6 bases and J by 1 base, with 19 bases between them. The CDR3 here is CASSPARITWSYEQYF. CDR3 sequence (DNA): TGTGCCAGCAGCCCCGCTCGTATTACTTGGTCCTACGAGCAGTACTTC.

V is TRBV4-3 and J is TRBJ1-2; D not certain. The CDR3 totals 12 residues. The V gene lost 1 base and the J gene lost 8 bases, with 8 bases spanning the gap. Germline CDR1 reads LGHNA; CDR2 reads YSLEER. CDR3 protein: CASSQANFGYTF. CDR3 nucleotide sequence: TGCGCCAGCAGCCAAGCGAACTTCGGCTACACCTTC.

The V call is TRBV7-2, the J call TRBJ1-2; 7 bases are shared with TRBD1. The CDR3 length is 15 residues. The V gene's germline CDR1 is SGHTA and CDR2 FQGNSA. Losses at the gene ends were 4 bases for V and 6 bases for J; bases not matched to a gene: 11. DNA of the CDR3: TGTGCCAGCAGCTCCCCGTCAGGGGGGAGGGATGGCTACACCTTC. Its translation is CASSSPSGGRDGYTF.

V is TRBV11-2 and J is TRBJ2-3; D not resolved. V dropped 3 bases and J dropped 1 base, with 11 bases sitting between them. This CDR3 contains 15 residues. Per germline, CDR1 SGHAT and CDR2 FQNNGV. The CDR3 loop is CASSLGLGRTDTQYF. The CDR3 region has the DNA TGTGCCAGCAGCTTGGGTCTAGGACGCACAGATACGCAGTATTTT.